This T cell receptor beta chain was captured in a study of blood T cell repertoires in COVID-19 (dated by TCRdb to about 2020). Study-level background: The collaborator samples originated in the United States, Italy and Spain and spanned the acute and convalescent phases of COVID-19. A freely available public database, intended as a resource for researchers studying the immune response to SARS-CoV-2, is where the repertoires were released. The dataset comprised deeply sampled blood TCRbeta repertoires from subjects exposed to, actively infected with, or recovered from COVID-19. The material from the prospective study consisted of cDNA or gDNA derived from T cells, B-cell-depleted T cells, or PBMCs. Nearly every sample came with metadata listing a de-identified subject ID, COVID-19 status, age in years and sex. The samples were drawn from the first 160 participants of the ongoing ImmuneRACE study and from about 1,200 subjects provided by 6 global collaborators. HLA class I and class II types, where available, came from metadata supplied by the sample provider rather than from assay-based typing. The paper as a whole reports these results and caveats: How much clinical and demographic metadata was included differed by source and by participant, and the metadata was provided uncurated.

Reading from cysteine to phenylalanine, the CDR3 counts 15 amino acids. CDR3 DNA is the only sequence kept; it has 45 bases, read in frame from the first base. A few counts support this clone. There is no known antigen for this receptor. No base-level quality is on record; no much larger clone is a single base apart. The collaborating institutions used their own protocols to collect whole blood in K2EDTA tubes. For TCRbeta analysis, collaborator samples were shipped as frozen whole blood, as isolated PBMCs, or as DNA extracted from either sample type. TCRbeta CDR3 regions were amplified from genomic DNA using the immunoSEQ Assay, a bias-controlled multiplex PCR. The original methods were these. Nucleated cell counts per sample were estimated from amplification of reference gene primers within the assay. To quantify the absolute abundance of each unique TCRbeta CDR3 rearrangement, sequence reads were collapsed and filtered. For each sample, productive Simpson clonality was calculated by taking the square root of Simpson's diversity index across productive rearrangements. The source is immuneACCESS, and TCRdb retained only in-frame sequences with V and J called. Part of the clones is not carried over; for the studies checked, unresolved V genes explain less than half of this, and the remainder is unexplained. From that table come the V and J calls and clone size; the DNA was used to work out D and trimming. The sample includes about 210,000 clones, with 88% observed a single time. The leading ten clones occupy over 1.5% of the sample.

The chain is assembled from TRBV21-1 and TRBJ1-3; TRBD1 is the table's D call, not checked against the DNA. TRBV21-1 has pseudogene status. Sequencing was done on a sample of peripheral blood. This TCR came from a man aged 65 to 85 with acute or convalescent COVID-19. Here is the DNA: TGTGCCAGCAGTTCCTTAACAGGGCGCGGAAACACCATATATTTT. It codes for CASSSLTGRGNTIYF.